This T cell receptor (beta chain) is from a study of blood T cell repertoires in COVID-19. The wider study: Sites in the United States, Italy and Spain provided acute and convalescent COVID-19 samples. Sample material is recorded as cDNA or gDNA derived from T cells, B-cell-depleted T cells, or PBMCs.

Seattle patients were enrolled during active infection and followed longitudinally. As processed by the authors: Estimates of nucleated cell counts were drawn from the amplification of reference gene primers. Assay: immunoSEQ multiplex PCR; the TCRdb copy retains only in-frame clones and omits some. The V and J calls and clone size are taken from that table; D and trimming were inferred from the DNA. Of around 250,000 clones in the sample, around 89% were seen once. The V gene end was trimmed by 4 bases and the J gene end by 5 bases; junction bases not matched to a gene: 5. CDR3 length equals 14 residues. Per the germline V gene, CDR1 is SGHRS and CDR2 is YFSETQ.

The sequencing sample was made of peripheral blood. The receptor's source is a woman aged 60-75 years with COVID-19, enrolled during active disease. The V gene is TRBV5-1, the J gene TRBJ2-7; 11 nucleotides align to TRBD1. CDR3 residues: CASSGGQGGNEQYF. For the CDR3, the DNA is TGCGCCAGCAGCGGGGGACAGGGGGGGAACGAGCAGTACTTC.